One sample yielded the 13 T cell receptor beta chains listed below, sequenced in a study of T cells in Graves' hyperthyroidism and ophthalmopathy. Regions amplified from RNA transcripts were the TCR beta CDR3 regions. Primed by the HTBI set, a first-round RT-PCR was run on the TCR CDR3. TCRdb passed the multiplex PCR reads through MiXCR, listing each CDR3 protein once. The table has more than 500,000 distinct CDR3 sequences, 46% seen once. The sample was peripheral blood or thyroid tissue (not recorded which). Receptor source: an adult woman with Graves' disease, either hyperthyroidism or ophthalmopathy (not recorded which).

This clonotype was observed a handful of times. This chain uses TRBV2 with TRBJ1-5; 8 bases are a match to TRBD1. Germline assignment: CDR1 SNHLY and CDR2 FYNNEI. The junction had 4 bases not matched to a gene; V was cut back by 8 bases and J by 7 bases. CDR3 length: 12 residues. The CDR3 loop reads CASGQGEQPQHF. CDR3 sequence (DNA): TGTGCCAGCGGACAGGGAGAGCAGCCCCAGCATTTT. The full variable domain, its missing parts supplied by reference TRBV2 and TRBJ1-5, is EPEVTQTPSHQVTQMGQEVILRCVPISNHLYFYWYRQILGQKVEFLVSFYNNEISEKSEIFDDQFSVERPDGSNFTLKIRSTKLEDSAMYFCASGQGEQPQHFGDGTRLSIL.

At least ten counts were recorded for this clonotype. The CDR3 here is CASSQDIFRSPLHF. CDR3 sequence (DNA): TGTGCCAGCAGCCAAGATATTTTCCGTTCACCCCTCCACTTT. The rearrangement uses TRBV3-1 and TRBJ1-6; unclear D gene. V was cut by 0 bases and J by 9 bases, with 9 bases left in between. CDR1 is LGHDT, CDR2 YNNKEL, per germline (reference sequence). CDR3 length: 14 residues.

The chain is built from TRBV3-1 and TRBJ1-2; D remains unclear. There are 12 residues in the CDR3. Between the trimmed V and J ends, which lost 1 base and 7 bases, there was a span of 7 bases. Germline CDR1 and CDR2: LGHDT and YNNKEL (reference sequence). The CDR3 region has the DNA TGTGCCAGCAGCCAAGGCTGGGGTGGCTACACCTTC. It codes for CASSQGWGGYTF.

A remark on this clonotype: Being one base from a much bigger clone, this may be a read error. The chain uses TRBV4-1 and TRBJ2-6; D is ambiguous. With 4 bases removed from V and 3 bases from J, the gap between germline ends came to 7 bases. The CDR3 covers 14 residues. The V gene's germline CDR1 is MGHRA and CDR2 YSYEKL. The CDR3 here is CASSPPGGANVLTF. DNA of the CDR3: TGCGCCAGCAGCCCACCCGGTGGGGCCAACGTCCTGACTTTC.

This clonotype was picked up a small number of times. This rearrangement joins TRBV10-3 to TRBJ1-2, with no clear D. Germline V CDR1 and CDR2: ENHRY, SYGVKD. The CDR3 is 11 amino acids. V gave up 10 bases and J gave up 8 bases, with 14 bases separating them. CDR3 DNA: TGTGCCACATCTTCGGATAGGGGCTACACCTTC. It encodes CATSSDRGYTF.

Ten or more counts support this clonotype. The rearrangement links TRBV2 to TRBJ1-5, with 9 positions matching TRBD1. Germline V CDR1 and CDR2: SNHLY, FYNNEI. The CDR3 loop spans 14 amino acids. J lost 7 bases, V lost 6 bases, and 7 bases had no gene match. For the CDR3, the DNA is TGTGCCAGCAGATGGACAGGGGTTGGACAGCCCCAGCATTTT. Amino acid sequence: CASRWTGVGQPQHF.

This chain connects TRBV24-1 to TRBJ1-5, with 7 positions matching TRBD1. Germline assignment: CDR1 KGHDR and CDR2 SFDVKD. The length of the CDR3 is 15 residues. V was pared by 5 bases and J by 6 bases, with 9 bases of the junction left unmatched. CDR3 coding DNA: TGTGCCACCAGTGCTTACGACAGGGAGGGTCAGCCCCAGCATTTT. Amino acids: CATSAYDREGQPQHF.

This clonotype has just a few counts. The gene calls are TRBV6-1 and TRBJ1-1; D gene unclear. V was shortened by 2 bases and J by 5 bases, with 12 bases between the two germline ends. The CDR3 covers 14 residues. Germline V CDR1 and CDR2: MNHNS, SASEGT. CDR3 nucleotides: TGTGCCAGCAGTGAACCTCCACGAGGGACTGAAGCTTTCTTT. Translated, it gives CASSEPPRGTEAFF.

This clonotype came up many times. The J gene is TRBJ1-2, the V gene TRBV19; D uncertain. CDR1 is LNHDA and CDR2 is SQIVND in the germline V gene (reference sequence). CDR3 length: 14 residues. V was cut by 5 bases and J by 7 bases, with 17 bases left in between. This chain's CDR3 is CASSSRSRRIGYTF. The CDR3 region has the DNA TGTGCCAGTAGTTCGCGATCCCGCCGGATTGGCTACACCTTC.

The chain has TRBV18 and TRBJ1-3; D is unclear. V shed 6 bases and J shed 0 bases, with 9 bases lying between them. The CDR3 runs to 14 residues. CDR1 and CDR2 (germline): KGHSH, LQKENI. The CDR3 spells CASSMDLSGNTIYF. The DNA for the CDR3 is TGTGCCAGCTCTATGGACCTCTCTGGAAACACCATATATTTT. Complete variable domain (other parts from reference TRBV18 and TRBJ1-3): NAGVMQNPRHLVRRRGQEARLRCSPMKGHSHVYWYRQLPEEGLKFMVYLQKENIIDESGMPKERFSAEFPKEGPSILRIQQVVRGDSAAYFCASSMDLSGNTIYFGEGSWLTVV.

This clonotype was found many times. V and J are TRBV20-1 and TRBJ2-7; 10 bases fit TRBD2. CDR3 length: 16 amino acids. The V segment lost 2 bases and the J segment 4 bases; nucleotides outside the gene matches: 11. The germline CDR1 and CDR2 sequences are DFQATT and SNEGSKA (reference sequence). The CDR3 protein is CSARSGLAGAFYEQYF. The CDR3 nucleotides are TGCAGTGCTAGATCTGGGCTAGCGGGAGCATTTTACGAGCAGTACTTC.

This chain links TRBV11-2 with TRBJ2-5; 8 bases map to TRBD2. Germline CDR1 SGHAT, CDR2 FQNNGV. This CDR3 region has 16 residues. V lost 0 bases to trimming and J lost 5 bases; unmatched junction nucleotides: 8. The DNA of the CDR3 is TGTGCCAGCAGCTTAGATGGGACTAGGGGCACGGAGACCCAGTACTTC. It translates to CASSLDGTRGTETQYF.

This clonotype came up a few times. This chain joins TRBV6-6 and TRBJ2-7, with 10 bases identical to TRBD2. Germline V gene data show CDR1 as MNHNY and CDR2 as SVGAGI (reference sequence). CDR3 length: 15 amino acids. Trimming cost V 7 bases and J 0 bases; bases outside gene matches: 6. The CDR3 DNA sequence: TGTGCCAGCAATAATAGCGGGAGGAGCTCCTACGAGCAGTACTTC. This gives the protein CASNNSGRSSYEQYF.